Listed here are 26 T cell receptor beta chains from one sample, sequenced in a study of T cells in Graves' hyperthyroidism and ophthalmopathy. Amplified regions were TCR beta CDR3 sequences from RNA transcripts. A first-round RT-PCR of the TCR CDR3 used the HTBI primer set. TCRdb called the multiplex PCR reads again in MiXCR, with one record for every CDR3 protein. The sample yields around 99,000 distinct CDR3 sequences, more than 15% seen once. Material for sequencing was blood. These receptors came from a woman aged 45-59 years with Graves' hyperthyroidism.

This clonotype was counted at least ten times. The gene calls are TRBV7-2 and TRBJ2-3; TRBD2 is a possible D gene (5 bases). The CDR3 covers 16 residues. V was clipped by 2 bases and J by 1 base, with 13 bases between them. Germline-derived CDR1 and CDR2 are SGHTA and FQGNSA. The CDR3 nucleotides are TGTGCCAGCAGCTTATTCTCGCGGGTAGGCACAGATACGCAGTATTTT. Its translation is CASSLFSRVGTDTQYF.

This clonotype was counted at least ten times. The chain recombines TRBV7-9 with TRBJ2-7; D might be TRBD2 (5 bases). With 5 bases removed from V and 6 bases from J, the gap between germline ends came to 11 bases. CDR3 length equals 12 residues. Germline V gene data show CDR1 as SEHNR and CDR2 as FQNEAQ (reference sequence). As DNA, the CDR3 is TGTGCCAGCAGCCCCGGGGTTGGCGAGCAGTACGTC. It translates to CASSPGVGEQYV.

There are many counts of this clonotype. CDR3 sequence: CASSQRTGDEAFF. The CDR3 nucleotides read TGCGCCAGCAGCCAAAGAACCGGGGATGAAGCTTTCTTT. The genes are TRBV4-1 and TRBJ1-1; no clear D. CDR1 and CDR2 from the germline V gene are MGHRA and YSYEKL. This CDR3 region has 13 residues. The V end was cut by 2 bases, the J end by 7 bases, with 11 bases between.

This clonotype was found many times. The chain is built from TRBV20-1 and TRBJ2-3; 8 bases are shared with TRBD2. Germline V gives CDR1 DFQATT, CDR2 SNEGSKA (reference sequence). The CDR3 has 14 amino acids. After removal of 2 bases from V and 1 base from J, the junction contained 2 bases not matched to a gene. The CDR3 region has the DNA TGCAGTGCTAGATCCGGGAGGGGCACAGATACGCAGTATTTT. It codes for CSARSGRGTDTQYF.

In its sample, this clonotype was seen many times. The rearrangement links TRBV5-6 to TRBJ2-3, with 12 positions matching TRBD2. In germline, CDR1 is SGHDT, CDR2 YYEEEE. V gave up 4 bases and J gave up 5 bases; unmatched junction bases: 8. The CDR3 contains 16 residues. CDR3 residues: CASSPRTSGTKDTQYF. In DNA form, the CDR3 reads TGTGCCAGCAGCCCGAGGACTAGCGGGACCAAAGATACGCAGTATTTT.

The table lists this clonotype with many counts. This chain joins TRBV7-6 and TRBJ1-5; a weak D match, TRBD1 (6 bases). Trimming cost V 5 bases and J 6 bases, with 11 bases left between them. Germline-derived CDR1 and CDR2 are SGHVS and FNYEAQ. The CDR3 is 13 amino acids. Here the CDR3 reads CASSPGGGQPQHF. The DNA of the CDR3 is TGTGCCAGCAGCCCCGGGGGCGGTCAGCCCCAGCATTTT.

In its sample, this clonotype was seen many times. V is TRBV7-9 and J is TRBJ1-1; no reliable D call. Trimming removed 5 bases at V and 1 base at J, with 11 bases between. Germline V gene lookup returns CDR1 SEHNR and CDR2 FQNEAQ (reference sequence). This CDR3 comprises 14 residues. The CDR3 spells CASSPHEGNTEAFF. The CDR3 coding sequence is TGTGCCAGCAGCCCCCATGAGGGGAACACTGAAGCTTTCTTT.

This clonotype has more than one count but fewer than ten. CDR3 nucleotides: TGCGCCAGCAGCTTGGACAGGGCCGCCTTCTCTGGGGCCAACGTCCTGACTTTC. Protein sequence: CASSLDRAAFSGANVLTF. The chain uses TRBV5-1 and TRBJ2-6; perhaps TRBD1 as D (6 bases). Germline loops: CDR1 SGHRS, CDR2 YFSETQ. The CDR3 has 18 amino acids. Trimming stripped 0 bases from V and 0 bases from J, with 13 bases between.

This clonotype was seen at least ten times. The chain carries TRBV12-3 or TRBV12-4 and TRBJ2-1; no clear D. The V end was cut by 5 bases, the J end by 6 bases, with 8 bases between. CDR3 size: 12 residues. For the CDR3, the DNA is TGTGCCAGCAGTCGGACCCCCAATGAGCAGTTCTTC. It translates to CASSRTPNEQFF.

The CDR3 spells CASSQEAGVLEQFF. CDR3 nucleotide sequence: TGTGCCAGCAGCCAAGAGGCGGGAGTGCTTGAGCAGTTCTTC. V usage is TRBV3-1 and J usage is TRBJ2-1; 7 bases are shared with TRBD2. Germline-derived CDR1 and CDR2 are LGHDT and YNNKEL (reference sequence). J lost 9 bases, V lost 0 bases, and 5 bases had no gene match. This CDR3 is 14 amino acids long.

This clonotype was counted many times. The chain is built from TRBV5-1 and TRBJ2-2; D unclear. Germline loops: CDR1 SGHRS, CDR2 YFSETQ. The CDR3 covers 14 residues. Trimming cost V 1 base and J 0 bases, with 4 bases left between them. The CDR3 sequence is CASSLPANTGELFF. The CDR3 coding sequence is TGCGCCAGCAGCTTGCCAGCGAACACCGGGGAGCTGTTTTTT.

This clonotype was counted many times. V and J are TRBV7-9 and TRBJ1-4; 7 positions match TRBD1. Germline loops: CDR1 SEHNR, CDR2 FQNEAQ (reference sequence). V lost 5 bases, J lost 8 bases, and 8 bases stayed unmatched. This CDR3 spans 14 amino acids. CDR3 in amino acids: CASSHRDSPEKLFF. DNA for the CDR3: TGTGCCAGCAGCCACCGGGACAGCCCCGAAAAACTGTTTTTT.

This clonotype was counted ten times or more. The gene calls are TRBV30 and TRBJ2-3; D is unresolved. Trimming cost V 2 bases and J 2 bases, with 11 bases left between them. From germline, CDR1 is GTSNPN and CDR2 SVGIG (reference sequence). The CDR3 totals 14 residues. CDR3 in amino acids: CAWSSLSNTDTQYF. The CDR3 DNA is TGTGCCTGGAGTTCCCTAAGCAACACAGATACGCAGTATTTT.

Many counts were recorded for this clonotype. V is TRBV12-3 or TRBV12-4 and J is TRBJ1-5; D not certain. The ends were cut back, 8 bases at V and 6 bases at J, with 17 bases in the middle. CDR3 size: 14 residues. The CDR3 sequence is CASRNGQSSQPQHF. The DNA for the CDR3 is TGTGCCAGCCGAAATGGGCAGTCAAGTCAGCCCCAGCATTTT.

This clonotype was seen ten or more times. The J gene is TRBJ2-2, the V gene TRBV20-1, with D unclear. V was clipped by 6 bases and J by 0 bases, with 11 bases between them. The CDR3 spans 14 residues. The germline gives CDR1 DFQATT, CDR2 SNEGSKA (reference sequence). Written as DNA, the CDR3 is TGCAGTGCCCCCAAGGCATCGAACACCGGGGAGCTGTTTTTT. This sequence encodes CSAPKASNTGELFF.

This clonotype has a count of ten or more. The CDR3 nucleotides read TGTGCCAGCAGCTTAGGCGGCAGTCCCTATGGCTACACCTTC. Amino acids: CASSLGGSPYGYTF. This chain links TRBV11-2 with TRBJ1-2; D not resolved. In germline, CDR1 is SGHAT, CDR2 FQNNGV. With 1 base removed from V and 4 bases from J, the gap between germline ends came to 10 bases. This CDR3 is built from 14 residues.

This clonotype has ten or more counts. This CDR3 reads CASTNQRGGSSYNSPLHF. As DNA, the CDR3 is TGTGCCAGCACCAATCAACGCGGGGGGAGCTCCTATAATTCACCCCTCCACTTT. The chain carries TRBV7-9 and TRBJ1-6, with TRBD1 as a possible D gene (5 bases). With 7 bases removed from V and 0 bases from J, the gap between germline ends came to 19 bases. This CDR3 has 18 residues. The germline gives CDR1 SEHNR, CDR2 FQNEAQ (reference sequence).

In its sample, this clonotype was seen many times. The rearrangement links TRBV29-1 to TRBJ1-1, with D uncertain. Per germline, CDR1 SQVTM and CDR2 ANQGSEA. This CDR3 is 13 amino acids long. V was trimmed by 4 bases and J by 1 base, leaving 10 bases between them. CDR3 DNA sequence: TGCAGCGTTGCGGGCGGGCCGAACACTGAAGCTTTCTTT. It specifies CSVAGGPNTEAFF.

The chain uses TRBV20-1 and TRBJ2-5; unclear D gene. This CDR3 region has 12 residues. Between the trimmed V and J ends, which lost 0 bases and 5 bases, there was a span of 7 bases. Germline CDR1 reads DFQATT; CDR2 reads SNEGSKA (reference sequence). The CDR3 DNA follows: TGCAGTGCTAGAGATTTAAAGGAGACCCAGTACTTC. Its protein is CSARDLKETQYF.

In its sample, this clonotype was seen many times. The chain recombines TRBV6-2 or TRBV6-3 with TRBJ2-4; 10 bases align to TRBD1. This CDR3 is 16 amino acids long. Trimming removed 7 bases from V and 1 base from J; junction bases left unmatched: 7. The germline V gene encodes CDR1 MNHEY and CDR2 SVGEGT. In DNA form, the CDR3 reads TGTGCCAGCACCTCTCCGGGACAGGGGGCCAAAAACATTCAGTACTTC. Its protein is CASTSPGQGAKNIQYF.

This clonotype was detected ten times or more. CDR3: CASSLAGLKYEQYV. The DNA of the CDR3 is TGTGCCAGCAGCTTAGCAGGCCTGAAATACGAGCAGTACGTC. The chain uses TRBV7-9 and TRBJ2-7, with D unresolved. This CDR3 is built from 14 residues. The germline V gene has CDR1 SEHNR and CDR2 FQNEAQ (reference sequence). V lost 0 bases and J 4 bases, leaving 10 bases between the germline ends.

This clonotype was seen ten or more times. The CDR3 DNA sequence: TGTGCCAGCAGCTTGATGGCGGGAGGAACCGGGGTCTCCCAGTACTTC. Encoded protein: CASSLMAGGTGVSQYF. The chain recombines TRBV7-6 with TRBJ2-5, with 8 bases identical to TRBD2. CDR1 SGHVS and CDR2 FNYEAQ come from the germline V gene. This CDR3 has 16 amino acids. V gave up 3 bases and J gave up 9 bases; unmatched junction bases: 15.

The chain links TRBV10-2 to TRBJ2-2; the D gene is possibly TRBD2 (6 bases). Between the trimmed V and J ends, which lost 6 bases and 0 bases, there was a span of 8 bases. This CDR3 contains 14 residues. From germline, CDR1 is WSHSY and CDR2 SAAADI. Here the CDR3 DNA reads TGCGCCAGCAGAGGGACTTCGAACACCGGGGAGCTGTTTTTT. The encoded protein is CASRGTSNTGELFF.

This clonotype was detected ten times or more. J is TRBJ2-5 and V is TRBV12-3 or TRBV12-4, with 7 bases lining up with TRBD2. The CDR3 loop spans 14 amino acids. The junction had 3 bases not matched to a gene; V was cut back by 4 bases and J by 1 base. The CDR3 region is CASSSASGQETQYF. In nucleotides, the CDR3 is TGTGCCAGCAGTTCTGCTAGCGGCCAAGAGACCCAGTACTTC.

The sample holds many counts of this clonotype. J is TRBJ1-1 and V is TRBV12-3 or TRBV12-4, with TRBD1 matching over 9 bases. V lost 4 bases to trimming and J lost 3 bases; unmatched junction nucleotides: 3. CDR3 length: 14 residues. CDR3 in amino acids: CASSYRDRDTEAFF. Here the CDR3 DNA reads TGTGCCAGCAGTTACCGGGACAGGGACACTGAAGCTTTCTTT.

This clonotype was counted many times. The chain is built from TRBV7-9 and TRBJ1-1; D is perhaps TRBD1 (6 bases). V lost 0 bases and J lost 0, with 20 bases in between. CDR1 and CDR2 (germline): SEHNR, FQNEAQ (reference sequence). This CDR3 is 19 amino acids long. CDR3 protein: CASSLARGRTVGMNTEAFF. CDR3 sequence (DNA): TGTGCCAGCAGCTTAGCGCGGGGAAGGACAGTTGGAATGAACACTGAAGCTTTCTTT.